This T cell receptor beta chain was recorded in a study of control samples from healthy donors and cancer patients. Some clones are missing from TCRdb's copy, which holds only in-frame ones; the method was immunoSEQ multiplex PCR. The table includes tens of thousands of clones, approximately 94% detected once. Germline CDR1 is SGHTA and CDR2 is FQGTGA. The CDR3 runs 12 residues. V was cut by 1 base and J by 5 bases, with 5 bases left in between. Sequencing used blood. The chain is built from TRBV7-3 and TRBJ1-2; no clear D gene. This sequence was found in a man in his fifties or sixties in good health. The CDR3 DNA reads TGTGCCAGCAGCTTAATGGGATATGGCTACACCTTC. Protein: CASSLMGYGYTF. Based on the CDR3 plus reference TRBV7-3 and TRBJ1-2, the full variable domain is GAGVSQTPSNKVTEKGKYVELRCDPISGHTALYWYRQSLGQGPEFLIYFQGTGAADDSGLPNDRFFAVRPEGSVSTLKIQRTERGDSAVYLCASSLMGYGYTFGSGTRLTVV.